The 18 T cell receptor beta chains presented below share a single source sample, sequenced in a study of T cell responses to AZD1222 COVID-19 vaccine. TCRdb's copy holds only in-frame clones and misses some; the assay was immunoSEQ multiplex PCR. Among roughly 140,000 clones listed, about 92% were seen once. Sequences were derived from peripheral blood, sampled on day 0 of AZD1222 vaccination. The receptors here all came from an adult in good health.

The CDR3 sequence is CASSYSGIGNQPQHF. The DNA of the CDR3 is TGTGCCAGCAGTTACTCAGGGATCGGCAATCAGCCCCAGCATTTT. The rearrangement links TRBV6-2 or TRBV6-3 to TRBJ1-5, with unresolved D. Trimming removed 0 bases at V and 2 bases at J, with 8 bases between. This CDR3 has 15 residues. The germline gives CDR1 MNHEY, CDR2 SVGEGT.

V is TRBV7-3 and J is TRBJ1-2, with a tentative D call TRBD1 (6 bases). V was shortened by 3 bases and J by 6 bases, with 20 bases between the two germline ends. The V gene's germline CDR1 is SGHTA and CDR2 FQGTGA. This CDR3 is built from 16 residues. This CDR3 is CASSFSGQSSSDGYTF. The CDR3 coding sequence is TGTGCCAGCAGCTTTTCTGGACAGAGCTCCTCAGATGGCTACACCTTC.

The CDR3 DNA reads TGTGCCAGCAGTACAACAGGGGATCCTTACGAGCAGTACTTC. Protein: CASSTTGDPYEQYF. The chain carries TRBV6-5 and TRBJ2-7; TRBD1 matches at 7 bases. Germline-derived CDR1 and CDR2 are MNHEY and SVGAGI. The V gene end was trimmed by 5 bases and the J gene end by 4 bases; junction bases not matched to a gene: 8. This CDR3 contains 14 residues.

The sample holds one count of this clone. This chain uses TRBV6-5 with TRBJ2-7, with D hard to call. Trimming stripped 5 bases from V and 2 bases from J, with 13 bases between. The V gene's germline CDR1 is MNHEY and CDR2 SVGAGI. The CDR3 is 14 residues long. The CDR3: CASSRDSPTYEQYF. CDR3 coding DNA: TGTGCCAGCAGTAGAGACTCGCCTACCTACGAGCAGTACTTC.

V usage is TRBV5-4 and J usage is TRBJ1-5; TRBD1 might be the D (6 bases). Germline V gives CDR1 SGHNT, CDR2 YYREEE (reference sequence). The CDR3 is made up of 16 amino acids. Deletions cut 3 bases from V and 6 bases from J, with 19 bases between. CDR3 in DNA: TGTGCCAGCAGCTCGGGAGGTGTACAGGGAGGTCAGCCCCAGCATTTT. It codes for CASSSGGVQGGQPQHF.

The CDR3 region has the DNA TGCAGCGTCGAACTAGCGGGAGGGCCTGAGTACTTC. Residues: CSVELAGGPEYF. The rearrangement links TRBV29-1 to TRBJ2-7, with TRBD2 matching over 13 bases. Germline V gene data show CDR1 as SQVTM and CDR2 as ANQGSEA. Trimming took 6 bases from V and 11 from J; bases not matched to a gene: 7. The CDR3 has 12 amino acids.

This chain joins TRBV11-2 and TRBJ1-6; D not resolved. Germline V gene lookup returns CDR1 SGHAT and CDR2 FQNNGV. The V and J ends lost 0 bases and 8 bases respectively, with 2 bases between them. CDR3 length: 12 residues. The CDR3 DNA sequence: TGTGCCAGCAGCTTAGACCATTCACCCCTCCACTTT. Encoded protein: CASSLDHSPLHF.

This chain links TRBV7-9 with TRBJ1-1; D is unclear. Trimming shortened V by 3 bases and J by 8 bases, and 7 bases separated the two germline ends. In germline, CDR1 is SEHNR, CDR2 FQNEAQ (reference sequence). CDR3 length: 11 amino acids. The CDR3 reads CASSLGEEAFF. CDR3 DNA sequence: TGTGCCAGCAGCTTGGGAGAAGAAGCTTTCTTT.

The chain couples TRBV6-5 to TRBJ1-6; D perhaps matches TRBD1 (5 bases). Deletions cut 9 bases from V and 8 bases from J, with 11 bases between. This CDR3 region has 12 residues. Germline V lookup: CDR1 MNHEY, CDR2 SVGAGI. The CDR3 region has the DNA TGTGCCAGTTGCAGGGTTGATTCACCCCTCCACTTT. It encodes CASCRVDSPLHF.

This sequence joins TRBV7-9 and TRBJ2-7; 7 nucleotides line up with TRBD2. Trimming at V came to 5 bases and at J to 2 bases, leaving 9 bases not matched to a gene. The CDR3 sequence is 15 residues long. Germline V gives CDR1 SEHNR, CDR2 FQNEAQ (reference sequence). CDR3 sequence reads: CASSPSGGVTYEQYF. The CDR3 coding sequence is TGTGCCAGCAGCCCTAGTGGGGGGGTCACCTACGAGCAGTACTTC. Using reference TRBV7-9 and TRBJ2-7 for the parts outside the CDR3, the full variable domain is DTGVSQNPRHKITKRGQNVTFRCDPISEHNRLYWYRQTLGQGPEFLTYFQNEAQLEKSRLLSDRFSAERPKGSFSTLEIQRTEQGDSAMYLCASSPSGGVTYEQYFGPGTRLTVT.

This chain joins TRBV6-6 and TRBJ1-1, with 9 bases lining up with TRBD1. In germline, CDR1 is MNHNY, CDR2 SVGAGI (reference sequence). J was trimmed by 2 bases and V by 4 bases; bases with no gene match: 5. This CDR3 has 15 amino acids. CDR3 protein: CASSFRTGANTEAFF. The CDR3, as DNA: TGTGCCAGCAGTTTCCGGACAGGGGCAAACACTGAAGCTTTCTTT.

A single count supports this clone. J is TRBJ2-7 and V is TRBV19, with a weak D call TRBD2 (6 bases). Trimming stripped 3 bases from V and 0 bases from J, with 12 bases between. Germline CDR1 and CDR2: LNHDA and SQIVND (reference sequence). The CDR3 length is 15 residues. The DNA for the CDR3 is TGTGCCAGTAGTATCTCCTTCGGGGGCTCCTACGAGCAGTACTTC. This encodes CASSISFGGSYEQYF.

V is TRBV19 and J is TRBJ2-7, with 10 bases that match TRBD2. The germline CDR1 and CDR2 sequences are LNHDA and SQIVND (reference sequence). The V segment lost 6 bases and the J segment 4 bases; nucleotides outside the gene matches: 3. CDR3 length: 13 amino acids. In nucleotides, the CDR3 is TGTGCCAGTAGCACTAGCGGGGAATACGAGCAGTACTTC. It yields the protein CASSTSGEYEQYF.

This rearrangement joins TRBV18 to TRBJ1-6; D gene ambiguous. The CDR3 covers 15 residues. V was pared by 3 bases and J by 10 bases, with 16 bases between. Germline CDR1 is KGHSH and CDR2 is LQKENI. The CDR3 loop reads CASSPNRGPNSPLHF. For the CDR3, the DNA is TGTGCCAGCTCACCTAACCGCGGTCCCAACTCACCCCTCCACTTT.

This clone was detected only once. The CDR3 DNA is TGCGCCAGCAGCCGACAGGGGAGGGCCTCCTATAATTCACCCCTCCACTTT. Its protein product is CASSRQGRASYNSPLHF. This sequence joins TRBV5-1 and TRBJ1-6; 8 bases agree with TRBD1. The CDR3 has 17 residues. The V segment lost 4 bases and the J segment 0 bases; nucleotides outside the gene matches: 6. Germline-derived CDR1 and CDR2 are SGHRS and YFSETQ.

The chain couples TRBV19 to TRBJ1-4, with D tentatively TRBD1 (5 bases). Germline-derived CDR1 and CDR2 are LNHDA and SQIVND (reference sequence). V was shortened by 4 bases and J by 8 bases, with 14 bases between the two germline ends. The CDR3 runs 14 residues. Written as DNA, the CDR3 is TGTGCCAGTAGTAAGGTGGCAGGGCGCGAAAAACTGTTTTTT. Amino acid sequence: CASSKVAGREKLFF.

This rearrangement joins TRBV3-1 (or the pseudogene TRBV3-2) to TRBJ2-1; TRBD2 is a possible D gene (5 bases). V dropped 1 base and J dropped 0 bases, with 10 bases sitting between them. The CDR3 is 16 residues long. In germline, CDR1 is LGHDT, CDR2 YNNKEL (reference sequence). The CDR3 sequence is CASSQAEGSSYNEQFF. The CDR3 DNA sequence: TGTGCCAGCAGCCAAGCAGAGGGAAGCTCCTACAATGAGCAGTTCTTC.

The chain combines TRBV9 with TRBJ1-6; 7 bases agree with TRBD1. V shed 4 bases, J shed 4 bases, and the junction held 2 bases outside the gene matches. CDR1 is SGDLS, CDR2 YYNGEE, per germline. This CDR3 has 14 residues. The CDR3 bases are TGTGCCAGCAGCTTGGGACAGTATAATTCACCCCTCCACTTT. It translates to CASSLGQYNSPLHF. Looking up the rest from reference TRBV9 and TRBJ1-6 gives the full variable domain: DSGVTQTPKHLITATGQRVTLRCSPRSGDLSVYWYQQSLDQGLQFLIQYYNGEERAKGNILERFSAQQFPDLHSELNLSSLELGDSALYFCASSLGQYNSPLHFGNGTRLTVT.